This T cell receptor beta chain was sequenced in a study of Graves' ophthalmopathy and Graves' hyperthyroidism (dated by TCRdb to between 2017 and 2018). For the study in its entirety: Hyperthyroidism was defined as stable when no progression to ophthalmopathy occurred within 18 months of follow-up. To tell Graves' ophthalmopathy apart from Graves' hyperthyroidism, and to predict which patients would progress to ophthalmopathy, the study relied on TCR beta repertoire signatures. In total, some 140 blood samples were TCR-sequenced: approximately 42 ophthalmopathy, some 80 hyperthyroidism and 17 hyperthyroidism-to-ophthalmopathy patients. To explore V-J signatures distinguishing ophthalmopathy from hyperthyroidism, a discovery set of approximately 100 patients (roughly 45 ophthalmopathy, over 55 stable hyperthyroidism) was enrolled. For independent validation, a separate cohort was made up of approximately 18 hyperthyroidism patients plus 17 patients who later progressed from hyperthyroidism to ophthalmopathy. In about six hyperthyroidism patients, the T-cell repertoires found in thyroid tissue were compared with those found in blood. Following sample collection, hyperthyroidism patients were given methimazole at a starting dose of 30 mg daily, and ophthalmopathy patients were given high-dose intravenous methylprednisolone.

Turning to this clonotype: It lacks a known antigen. Within one base of it there is no much larger clone, and no base qualities were kept.

Results the study describes overall, beyond this receptor: Among expanded thyroid clonotypes with frequency above 0.001, most also showed up in blood, which suggests that blood repertoires may reflect the thyroid immune response. In cross-validation, the 13-signature model distinguished ophthalmopathy from stable hyperthyroidism with less than 90% sensitivity and 81.08% specificity, while in the test set the corresponding values were about 80% and 75%. In validation, the model predicted ophthalmopathy progression with about 71% sensitivity and about 77% specificity; about a dozen predicted patients were CT-confirmed with GO in a median of approximately six months. Sample size was not statistically predetermined, and group allocation was not concealed from the investigators.

Hyperthyroidism patients were newly diagnosed, were aged 18 to 65 years, and had a disease duration under 2 months. Patients with other autoimmune diseases, uncontrolled infections, pregnancy or lactation were excluded. Clinical symptoms, serum thyroxine, TRAb, thyroid ultrasound and orbital computed tomography were used for diagnosis. Total RNA was extracted with Trizol reagent and quality-checked on an Agilent 2100 Bioanalyzer. For repertoire sequencing, the TCR beta CDR3 regions were amplified from RNA transcripts. The first round of RT-PCR was done with HTBI primers and the Qiagen OneStep RT-PCR kit, and was followed by a second round of multiplex PCR, then size selection and purification. Sequencing of the libraries was carried out on an Illumina HiSeq2000 in paired-end mode with 100 bp reads. The authors processed their data as follows. SOAPnuke was used for read processing, and reads with adapters, uncalled bases, a mean Phred below 15, or no exact constant-primer or identifier match were discarded. High-quality paired reads were merged with COPE v1.2.5. Each unique nucleotide sequence was treated as a clonotype, and MiTCR v1.1 was used to align the clonotypes to the IMGT TRB V, D and J references. The analysis was limited to V-J combinations with a frequency above 0.0001, which together covered 98% to 99.2% of repertoires. A TCR clonal expansion and chaos score per V-J combination was defined as the ratio of F50 clonal expansion to chaos observed in the TCRdist matrix. Welch's t-statistics and random forest were used to reduce the features to 10 to 15 V-J combinations, which were then used as input to a naive Bayes classifier. The similarity between thyroid and blood repertoires was quantified using the Morisita-Horn index. The raw public reads went through TCRdb reprocessing: fastp at Q25, MiXCR clone calling, in-frame beta chains kept. Each CDR3 protein gets just one entry, which takes the most common genes and DNA from the rows behind it. The V and J calls, along with clone size, are taken from TCRdb and not from the paper's own processing. Across this sample there are around 1.1 million distinct CDR3 sequences, with about two fifths seen only once. Around 10% of the sample is in the top ten clones.

CDR1 and CDR2 were assigned from the germline V gene as SQVTM and ANQGSEA. Including cysteine and phenylalanine, the CDR3 has 10 amino acids. The DNA shown is the 30-base CDR3, in frame from base 1. V is cut by 4 bases and J by 6 bases, and the space between the germline ends is 6 bases. The source material was peripheral blood or thyroid tissue (not recorded which). The TCR originated in an adult man with Graves' hyperthyroidism. The sequence links TRBV29-1 to TRBJ1-1; too little of a D gene remains to name it. The sequenced DNA is TGCAGCGTTGGGTTGGCTGAAGCTTTCTTT. The translation is CSVGLAEAFF.